This TCR beta chain was sequenced in a study of shared clonotypes between healthy human individuals. This CDR3 region has 15 residues. CDR1 is LGHNA, CDR2 YNFKEQ, per germline. V shed 1 base and J 7 bases; nucleotides not matched to a gene: 6. Only in-frame clones appear in the TCRdb table, and some are missing; sequencing was by immunoSEQ multiplex PCR. The sample has some 2,400,000 clones, approximately 95% seen once. The sample consisted of naive CD4+ T cells sorted from blood. Sample subset: CD45RA+ positively selected. The chain is built from TRBV4-2 and TRBJ2-1; TRBD2 matches at 8 bases. This sequence originates from a man between 18 and 35 years old in good health. CDR3 amino acids: CASSQGAGGANEQFF. CDR3 coding DNA: TGTGCCAGCAGCCAAGGGGCGGGGGGCGCAAATGAGCAGTTCTTC.